This passage covers 19 T cell receptor beta chains from one sample sequenced in a study of cytomegalovirus exposure and HLA in healthy donors. Amplification used 60 Vbeta primers and 13 Jbeta primers. Assay: immunoSEQ multiplex PCR; the TCRdb copy retains only in-frame clones and omits some. The sample's table shows over 100,000 clones. Sequencing was performed on PBMCs. These receptor sequences come from a man younger than 35 in good health and CMV-seronegative.

The chain uses TRBV7-9 and TRBJ1-4; the D gene is possibly TRBD1 (6 bases). The CDR3 totals 15 residues. Germline V lookup: CDR1 SEHNR, CDR2 FQNEAQ (reference sequence). V was shortened by 5 bases and J by 7 bases, with 17 bases between the two germline ends. The CDR3 nucleotides read TGTGCCAGCAGCCAAGACAGGCTCATAAGTGAAAAACTGTTTTTT. This gives the protein CASSQDRLISEKLFF.

V and J are TRBV7-9 and TRBJ2-7; TRBD1 agrees at 8 bases. J was trimmed by 3 bases and V by 5 bases; bases with no gene match: 12. In germline, CDR1 is SEHNR, CDR2 FQNEAQ (reference sequence). This CDR3 is built from 16 residues. The CDR3 here is CASSVGQGPPSYEQYF. The CDR3 DNA sequence: TGTGCCAGCAGCGTAGGACAGGGACCCCCGAGCTACGAGCAGTACTTC.

This chain connects TRBV7-2 to TRBJ2-7; 7 bases agree with TRBD2. Germline-derived CDR1 and CDR2 are SGHTA and FQGNSA. Germline trimming cut 3 bases from V and 0 bases from J; bases unmatched to any gene: 11. The CDR3 runs to 17 residues. The CDR3 DNA sequence: TGTGCCAGCAGCTTCAGACCGGGACTACAAAGCTCCTACGAGCAGTACTTC. Translating gives CASSFRPGLQSSYEQYF.

The chain carries TRBV10-2 and TRBJ2-5; a possible D gene is TRBD1 (5 bases). The V gene's germline CDR1 is WSHSY and CDR2 SAAADI. The CDR3 runs to 15 residues. V was pared by 3 bases and J by 5 bases, with 16 bases between. The CDR3 nucleotides are TGCGCCAGCAGTGATCCCCGAAGGGGTGGGGAGACCCAGTACTTC. This sequence encodes CASSDPRRGGETQYF.

V usage is TRBV21-1 and J usage is TRBJ2-3; the table calls TRBD1, which could not be checked here. TRBV21-1 is a recognized pseudogene. The CDR3 extends over 15 amino acids. CDR3 protein: CASSKRGHSTDTQYF. The CDR3 DNA reads as TGTGCCAGCAGCAAAAGGGGGCATAGCACAGATACGCAGTATTTT.

The chain is built from TRBV7-6 and TRBJ2-1; D remains unclear. The CDR3 has 12 residues. From germline, CDR1 is SGHVS and CDR2 FNYEAQ. The V end lost 2 bases, the J end lost 7 bases, and 6 bases lay between the germline ends. Here the CDR3 reads CASSLNQNEQFF. DNA of the CDR3: TGTGCCAGCAGCTTAAACCAGAATGAGCAGTTCTTC.

This rearrangement joins TRBV7-2 to TRBJ2-7; the match to TRBD1 covers 8 bases. J gave up 4 bases and V 3 bases, and 8 bases lay outside the gene matches. In germline, CDR1 is SGHTA, CDR2 FQGNSA. CDR3 size: 15 residues. The CDR3: CASSFGQGISYEQYF. The CDR3 bases are TGTGCCAGCAGCTTTGGACAGGGAATTTCTTACGAGCAGTACTTC.

The CDR3, as DNA: TGCGCCAGCAGCCCAGGACTAGTCGGAGAGACCCAGTACTTC. This sequence encodes CASSPGLVGETQYF. The rearrangement links TRBV5-1 to TRBJ2-5, with TRBD2 matching 7 bases. The CDR3 has 14 amino acids. Germline V gene data show CDR1 as SGHRS and CDR2 as YFSETQ. V lost 4 bases, J lost 4 bases, and 7 bases stayed unmatched.

The chain joins TRBV7-6 to TRBJ2-7; TRBD2 matches 12 bases. CDR1 is SGHVS, CDR2 FNYEAQ, per germline. This CDR3 contains 19 residues. The trim removed 7 bases at V and 7 bases at J, leaving 23 bases unmatched. In nucleotides, the CDR3 is TGTGCCAGCACCCAACGGCCTAGCGGGAGGGCCGAGTTTACGGGTGAGCAGTACTTC. Amino acid sequence: CASTQRPSGRAEFTGEQYF.

The rearrangement uses TRBV27 and TRBJ1-5; TRBD1 matches at 9 bases. CDR1 and CDR2 from the germline V gene are MNHEY and SMNVEV (reference sequence). This CDR3 region has 18 residues. The trim removed 5 bases at V and 0 bases at J, leaving 11 bases unmatched. CDR3 nucleotide sequence: TGTGCCAGCAGTACAAGATCGGGACAGGGATATAGCAATCAGCCCCAGCATTTT. This encodes CASSTRSGQGYSNQPQHF.

The V and J genes are TRBV5-1 and TRBJ1-4, with D possibly being TRBD1 (6 bases). V shed 5 bases and J shed 0 bases, with 11 bases lying between them. The germline gives CDR1 SGHRS, CDR2 YFSETQ. This CDR3 region has 15 residues. CDR3 in DNA: TGCGCCAGCAGTATTACAGGGACAACTAATGAAAAACTGTTTTTT. Amino acid sequence: CASSITGTTNEKLFF.

The chain links TRBV30 to TRBJ2-3, with D perhaps TRBD1 (6 bases). In germline, CDR1 is GTSNPN, CDR2 SVGIG (reference sequence). V dropped 8 bases and J dropped 0 bases, with 15 bases sitting between them. CDR3 length equals 14 residues. CDR3 bases: TGTGCCCAAGGGGCAGGGGATAGCACAGATACGCAGTATTTT. Its protein is CAQGAGDSTDTQYF.

This sequence joins TRBV14 and TRBJ2-1; no reliable D call. The CDR3 has 14 residues. V dropped 1 base and J dropped 2 bases, with 6 bases sitting between them. Germline loops: CDR1 SGHDN, CDR2 FVKESK. CDR3 DNA: TGTGCCAGCAGCCAAGGAACGGCCTACAATGAGCAGTTCTTC. It is translated as CASSQGTAYNEQFF.

This CDR3 is CASSFSPGGSPYNEQFF. For the CDR3, the DNA is TGTGCCAGCAGCTTTTCCCCGGGAGGGTCCCCCTACAATGAGCAGTTCTTC. The chain has TRBV7-9 and TRBJ2-1, with 8 nucleotides matching TRBD2. V was clipped by 3 bases and J by 2 bases; unmatched bases: 9. The CDR3 is 17 residues long. The germline CDR1 and CDR2 sequences are SEHNR and FQNEAQ (reference sequence).

The chain has TRBV5-4 and TRBJ2-1, with TRBD2 matching 9 bases. Germline V gene sequence: CDR1 SGHNT, CDR2 YYREEE (reference sequence). V shed 5 bases and J 5 bases; nucleotides not matched to a gene: 11. This CDR3 has 16 residues. CDR3 in amino acids: CASSTRAGGRDNEQFF. CDR3 nucleotides: TGTGCCAGCAGTACCCGGGCGGGAGGGAGGGACAATGAGCAGTTCTTC.

The rearrangement joins TRBV6-5 to TRBJ1-1; D is undetermined. Germline loops: CDR1 MNHEY, CDR2 SVGAGI. V lost 2 bases to trimming and J lost 7 bases, with 5 bases between them. This CDR3 contains 11 residues. CDR3 coding DNA: TGTGCCAGCAGTTACCGGGATGAAGCTTTCTTT. It specifies CASSYRDEAFF.

The V and J genes are TRBV29-1 and TRBJ2-4; possibly TRBD2 for D (5 bases). CDR3 length: 11 residues. Per germline, CDR1 SQVTM and CDR2 ANQGSEA. Trimming left V 4 bases short and J 4 bases short, with 5 bases between. The CDR3: CSVGGKNIQYF. CDR3 bases: TGCAGCGTTGGAGGGAAAAACATTCAGTACTTC. Filled out from reference TRBV29-1 and TRBJ2-4, the complete variable domain reads SAVISQKPSRDICQRGTSLTIQCQVDSQVTMMFWYRQQPGQSLTLIATANQGSEATYESGFVIDKFPISRPNLTFSTLTVSNMSPEDSSIYLCSVGGKNIQYFGAGTRLSVL.

The gene calls are TRBV29-1 and TRBJ1-1; 9 bases fit TRBD1. This CDR3 is 16 amino acids long. From germline, CDR1 is SQVTM and CDR2 ANQGSEA. The junction had 12 bases not matched to a gene; V was cut back by 4 bases and J by 3 bases. The CDR3 loop reads CSVAHGQGTLYTEAFF. CDR3 bases: TGCAGCGTTGCCCATGGACAGGGGACGTTGTACACTGAAGCTTTCTTT.

The chain uses TRBV27 and TRBJ1-2; 7 positions match TRBD1. J gave up 2 bases and V 3 bases, and 3 bases lay outside the gene matches. This CDR3 contains 14 residues. The germline V gene encodes CDR1 MNHEY and CDR2 SMNVEV (reference sequence). CDR3 in amino acids: CASSFRGENYGYTF. CDR3 in DNA: TGTGCCAGCAGTTTCAGGGGGGAGAACTATGGCTACACCTTC.